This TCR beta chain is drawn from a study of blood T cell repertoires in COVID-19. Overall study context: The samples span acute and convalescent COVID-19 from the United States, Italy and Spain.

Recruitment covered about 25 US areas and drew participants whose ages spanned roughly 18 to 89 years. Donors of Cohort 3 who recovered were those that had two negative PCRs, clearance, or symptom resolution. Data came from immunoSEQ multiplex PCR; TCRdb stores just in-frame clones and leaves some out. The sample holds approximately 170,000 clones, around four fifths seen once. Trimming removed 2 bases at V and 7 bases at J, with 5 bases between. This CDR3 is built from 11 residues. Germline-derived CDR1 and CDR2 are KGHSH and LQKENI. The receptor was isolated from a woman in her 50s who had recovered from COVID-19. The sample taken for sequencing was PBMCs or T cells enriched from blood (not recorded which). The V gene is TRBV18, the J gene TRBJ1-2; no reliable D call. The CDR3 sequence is CASSPAGGYTF. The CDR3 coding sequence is TGTGCCAGCTCACCAGCGGGTGGCTACACCTTC. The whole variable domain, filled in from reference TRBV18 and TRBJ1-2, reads NAGVMQNPRHLVRRRGQEARLRCSPMKGHSHVYWYRQLPEEGLKFMVYLQKENIIDESGMPKERFSAEFPKEGPSILRIQQVVRGDSAAYFCASSPAGGYTFGSGTRLTVV.